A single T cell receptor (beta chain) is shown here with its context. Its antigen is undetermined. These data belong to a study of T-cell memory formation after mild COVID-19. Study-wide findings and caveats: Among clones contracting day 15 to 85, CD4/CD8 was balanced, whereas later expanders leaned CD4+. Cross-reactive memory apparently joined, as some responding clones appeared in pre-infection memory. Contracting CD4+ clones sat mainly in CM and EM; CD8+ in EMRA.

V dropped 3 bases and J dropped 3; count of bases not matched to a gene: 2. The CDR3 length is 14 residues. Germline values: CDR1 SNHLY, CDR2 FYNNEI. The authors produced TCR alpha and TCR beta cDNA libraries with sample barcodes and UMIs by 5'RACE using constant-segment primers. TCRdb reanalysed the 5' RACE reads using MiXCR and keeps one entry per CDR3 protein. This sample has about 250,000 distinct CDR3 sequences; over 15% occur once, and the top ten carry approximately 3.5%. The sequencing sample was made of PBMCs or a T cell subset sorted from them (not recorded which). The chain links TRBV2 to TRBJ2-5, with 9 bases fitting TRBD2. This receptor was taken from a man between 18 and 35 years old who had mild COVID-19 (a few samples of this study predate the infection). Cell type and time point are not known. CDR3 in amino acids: CASSDSGGKETQYF. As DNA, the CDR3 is TGTGCCAGCAGTGACAGCGGGGGGAAAGAGACCCAGTACTTC.